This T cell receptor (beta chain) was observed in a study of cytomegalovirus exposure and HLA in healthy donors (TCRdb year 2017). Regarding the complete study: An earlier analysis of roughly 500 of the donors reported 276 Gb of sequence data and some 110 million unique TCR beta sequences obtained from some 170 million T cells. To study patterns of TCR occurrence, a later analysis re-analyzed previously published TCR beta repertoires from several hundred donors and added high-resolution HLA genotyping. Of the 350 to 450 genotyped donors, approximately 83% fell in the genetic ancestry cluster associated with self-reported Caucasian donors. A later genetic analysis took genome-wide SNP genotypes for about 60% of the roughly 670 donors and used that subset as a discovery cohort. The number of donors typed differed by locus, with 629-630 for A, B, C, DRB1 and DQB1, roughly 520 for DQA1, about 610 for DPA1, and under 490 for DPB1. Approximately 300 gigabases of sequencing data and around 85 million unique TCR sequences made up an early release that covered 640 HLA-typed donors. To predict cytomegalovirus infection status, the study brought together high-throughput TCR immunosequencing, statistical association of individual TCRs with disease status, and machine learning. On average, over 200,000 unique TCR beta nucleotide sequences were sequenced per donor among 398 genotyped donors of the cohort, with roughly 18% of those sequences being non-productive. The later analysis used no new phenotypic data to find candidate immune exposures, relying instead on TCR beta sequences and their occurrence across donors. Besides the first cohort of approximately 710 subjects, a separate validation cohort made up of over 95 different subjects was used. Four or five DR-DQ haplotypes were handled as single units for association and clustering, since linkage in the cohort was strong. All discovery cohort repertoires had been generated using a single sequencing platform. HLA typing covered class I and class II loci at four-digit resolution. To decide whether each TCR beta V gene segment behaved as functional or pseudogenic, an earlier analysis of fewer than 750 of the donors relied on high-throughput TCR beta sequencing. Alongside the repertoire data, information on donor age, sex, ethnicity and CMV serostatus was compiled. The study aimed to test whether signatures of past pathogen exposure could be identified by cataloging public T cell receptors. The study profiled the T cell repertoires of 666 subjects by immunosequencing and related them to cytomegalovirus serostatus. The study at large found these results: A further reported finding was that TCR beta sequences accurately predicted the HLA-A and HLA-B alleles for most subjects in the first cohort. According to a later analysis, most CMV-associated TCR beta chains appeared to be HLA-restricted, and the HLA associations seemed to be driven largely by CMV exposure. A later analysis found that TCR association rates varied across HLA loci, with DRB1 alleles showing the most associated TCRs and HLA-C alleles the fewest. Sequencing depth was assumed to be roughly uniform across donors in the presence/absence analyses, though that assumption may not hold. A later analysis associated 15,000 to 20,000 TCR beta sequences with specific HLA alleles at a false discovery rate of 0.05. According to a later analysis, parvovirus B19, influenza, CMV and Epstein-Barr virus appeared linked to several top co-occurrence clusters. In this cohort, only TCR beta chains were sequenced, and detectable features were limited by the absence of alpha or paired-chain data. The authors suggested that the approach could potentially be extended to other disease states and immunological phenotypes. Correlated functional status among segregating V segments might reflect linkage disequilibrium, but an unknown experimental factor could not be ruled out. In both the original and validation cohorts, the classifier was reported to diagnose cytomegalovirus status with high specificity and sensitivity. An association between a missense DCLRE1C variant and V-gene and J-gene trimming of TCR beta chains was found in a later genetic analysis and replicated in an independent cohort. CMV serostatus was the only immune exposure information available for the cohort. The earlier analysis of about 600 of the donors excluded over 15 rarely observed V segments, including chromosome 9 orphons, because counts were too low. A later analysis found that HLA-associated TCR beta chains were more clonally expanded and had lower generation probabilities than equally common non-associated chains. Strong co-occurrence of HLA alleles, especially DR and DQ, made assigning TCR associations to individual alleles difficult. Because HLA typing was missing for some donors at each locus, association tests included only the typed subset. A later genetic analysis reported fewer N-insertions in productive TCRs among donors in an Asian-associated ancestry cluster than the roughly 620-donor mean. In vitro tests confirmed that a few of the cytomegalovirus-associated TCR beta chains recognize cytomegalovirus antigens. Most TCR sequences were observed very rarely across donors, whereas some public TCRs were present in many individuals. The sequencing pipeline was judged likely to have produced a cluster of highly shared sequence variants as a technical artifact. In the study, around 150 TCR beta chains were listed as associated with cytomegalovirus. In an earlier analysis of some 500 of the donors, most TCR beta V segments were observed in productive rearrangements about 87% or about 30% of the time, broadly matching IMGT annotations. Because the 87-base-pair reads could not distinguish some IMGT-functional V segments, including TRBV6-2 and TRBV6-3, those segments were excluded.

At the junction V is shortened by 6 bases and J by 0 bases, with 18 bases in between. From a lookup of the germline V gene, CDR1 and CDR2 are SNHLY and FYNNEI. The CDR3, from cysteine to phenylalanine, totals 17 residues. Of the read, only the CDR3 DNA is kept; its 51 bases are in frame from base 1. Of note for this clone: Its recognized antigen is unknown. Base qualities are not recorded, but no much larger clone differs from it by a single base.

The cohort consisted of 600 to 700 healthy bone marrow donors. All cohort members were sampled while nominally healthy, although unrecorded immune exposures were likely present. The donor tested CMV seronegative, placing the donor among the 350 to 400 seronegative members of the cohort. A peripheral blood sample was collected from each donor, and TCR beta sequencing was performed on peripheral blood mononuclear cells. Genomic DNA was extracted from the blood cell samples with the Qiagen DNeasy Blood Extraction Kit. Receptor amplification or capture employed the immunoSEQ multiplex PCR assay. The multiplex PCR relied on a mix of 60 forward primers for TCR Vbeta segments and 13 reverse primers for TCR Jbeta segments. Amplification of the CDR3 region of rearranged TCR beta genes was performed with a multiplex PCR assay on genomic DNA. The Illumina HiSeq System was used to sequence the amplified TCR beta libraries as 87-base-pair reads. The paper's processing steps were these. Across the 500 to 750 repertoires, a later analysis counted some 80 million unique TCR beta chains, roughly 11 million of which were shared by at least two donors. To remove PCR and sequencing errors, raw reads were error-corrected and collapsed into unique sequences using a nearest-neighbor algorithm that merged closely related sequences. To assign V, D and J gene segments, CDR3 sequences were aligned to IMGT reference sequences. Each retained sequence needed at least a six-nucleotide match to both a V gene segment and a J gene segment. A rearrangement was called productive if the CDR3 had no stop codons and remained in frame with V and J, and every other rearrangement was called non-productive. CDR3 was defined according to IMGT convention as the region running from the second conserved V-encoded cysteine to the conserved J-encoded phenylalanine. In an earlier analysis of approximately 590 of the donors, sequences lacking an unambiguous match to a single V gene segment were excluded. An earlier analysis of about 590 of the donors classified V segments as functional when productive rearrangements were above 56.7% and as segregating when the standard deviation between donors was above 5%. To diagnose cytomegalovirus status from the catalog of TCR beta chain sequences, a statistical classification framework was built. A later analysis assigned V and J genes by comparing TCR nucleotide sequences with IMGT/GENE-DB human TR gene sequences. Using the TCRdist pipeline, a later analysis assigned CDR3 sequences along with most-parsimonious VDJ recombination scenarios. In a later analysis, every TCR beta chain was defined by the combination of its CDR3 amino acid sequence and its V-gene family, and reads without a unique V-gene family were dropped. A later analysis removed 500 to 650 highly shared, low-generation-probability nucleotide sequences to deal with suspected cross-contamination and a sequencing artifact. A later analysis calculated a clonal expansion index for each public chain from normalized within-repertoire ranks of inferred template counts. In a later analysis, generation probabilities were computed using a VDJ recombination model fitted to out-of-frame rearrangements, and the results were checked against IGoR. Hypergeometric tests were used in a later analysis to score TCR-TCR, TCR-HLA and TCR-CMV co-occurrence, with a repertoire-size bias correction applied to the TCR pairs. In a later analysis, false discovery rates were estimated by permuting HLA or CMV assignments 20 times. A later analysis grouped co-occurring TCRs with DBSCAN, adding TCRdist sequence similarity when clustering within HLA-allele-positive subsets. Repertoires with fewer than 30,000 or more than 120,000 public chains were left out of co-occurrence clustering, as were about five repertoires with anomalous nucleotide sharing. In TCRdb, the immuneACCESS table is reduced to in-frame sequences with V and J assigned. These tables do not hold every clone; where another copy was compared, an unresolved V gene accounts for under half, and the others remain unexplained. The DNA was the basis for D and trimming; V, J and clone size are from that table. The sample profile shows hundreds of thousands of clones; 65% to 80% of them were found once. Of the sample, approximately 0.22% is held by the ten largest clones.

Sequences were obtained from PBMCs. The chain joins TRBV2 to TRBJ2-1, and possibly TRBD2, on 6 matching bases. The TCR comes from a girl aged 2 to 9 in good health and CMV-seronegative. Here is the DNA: TGTGCCAGCAGGAGACTAGTCCTTCGGAGCTCCTACAATGAGCAGTTCTTC. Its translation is CASRRLVLRSSYNEQFF.